This T cell receptor (beta chain) was captured in a study of T-cell reconstitution after alpha-beta-depleted transplantation in children. Notes on the study in general: Newly produced T cells mostly accounted for T-cell counts and diversity one year post-transplant.

A word on this clonotype: What it recognizes is unknown.

With 5 bases clipped from V and 10 bases from J, the junction kept 8 bases outside the gene matches. Germline lookup yields CDR1 SGHTA and CDR2 FQGTGA. This CDR3 comprises 14 residues. Preparation of the TCRbeta library used unique molecular identifiers. Via MiXCR, TCRdb re-called the PCR reads, giving one row per CDR3 protein. Found here are about 980,000 distinct CDR3 sequences, around 30% of them singletons; the top ten hold about 28%. This chain joins TRBV7-3 and TRBJ1-6; 7 nucleotides match TRBD1. Sequenced material: PBMCs, mostly from graft donor cells, taken 360 days after TCRalphabeta/CD19-depleted stem cell transplant. The sequence was obtained from a boy under two years old who had a stem cell transplant for SCID, so the T cells may come from the graft donor. This chain's CDR3 is CASSSTGVLSPLHF. The CDR3, as DNA: TGTGCCAGCAGCAGTACAGGGGTATTATCACCCCTCCACTTT.